Each of the 19 T cell receptor beta chains below was sequenced from the same sample in a study of blood T cell repertoires in COVID-19. TCRdb keeps only in-frame clones here, not all; method: immunoSEQ multiplex PCR. The data contain approximately 100,000 clones, approximately 90% of them seen just once; the ten biggest clones take up roughly 4.2%. Sequencing was done on a sample of peripheral blood. These receptors were taken from a human donor with COVID-19, enrolled during active disease. The donor label of this sample is uncertain.

The rearrangement links TRBV27 to TRBJ1-1; 9 bases line up with TRBD1. Losses at the gene ends were 6 bases for V and 11 bases for J; bases not matched to a gene: 7. The CDR3 is 12 amino acids. The germline gives CDR1 MNHEY, CDR2 SMNVEV (reference sequence). The CDR3 nucleotides read TGTGCCAGCAGGAAACAGGGGGCGCACGCTTTCTTT. It encodes CASRKQGAHAFF.

The table lists this clone with a count of one. This sequence joins TRBV11-2 and TRBJ2-7; possible D gene TRBD1, 6 bases. V was shortened by 5 bases and J by 4 bases, with 12 bases between the two germline ends. CDR1 and CDR2 from the germline V gene are SGHAT and FQNNGV. This CDR3 is built from 13 residues. In DNA, the CDR3 is TGTGCCAGCAGCGATATTGGACAGTACGAGCAGTACTTC. Translation: CASSDIGQYEQYF.

CDR3 loop: CASVRDRVSNQPQHF. The CDR3 bases are TGTGCTAGTGTTCGGGACAGGGTTAGCAATCAGCCCCAGCATTTT. The rearrangement joins TRBV12-5 to TRBJ1-5; TRBD1 aligns across 9 bases. CDR3 length: 15 amino acids. Germline V gives CDR1 LGHNT, CDR2 FRNRAP. With V trimmed by 7 bases and J by 0 bases, 4 bases remained unmatched.

The gene calls are TRBV25-1 and TRBJ2-7; D is ambiguous. Looked up from germline, CDR1 is MGHDK and CDR2 is SYGVNS. V was cut by 4 bases and J by 6 bases, with 16 bases left in between. This CDR3 is 14 amino acids long. The CDR3 protein is CASSAVSPPAEQYF. DNA of the CDR3: TGTGCCAGCAGTGCGGTTTCCCCACCCGCCGAGCAGTACTTC.

This sequence joins TRBV28 and TRBJ1-2; TRBD1 matches at 10 bases. The CDR3 loop spans 15 amino acids. Germline V gene sequence: CDR1 MDHEN, CDR2 SYDVKM. J gave up 7 bases and V 8 bases, and 13 bases lay outside the gene matches. The DNA for the CDR3 is TGTGCCAGCCAGGGACAGGGGCCCCTGCCCTCTGGCTACACCTTC. Its translation is CASQGQGPLPSGYTF.

V gene TRBV4-1 combines with J gene TRBJ2-5; 7 bases fit TRBD2. Trimming at V came to 0 bases and at J to 9 bases, leaving 22 bases not matched to a gene. The CDR3 loop spans 19 amino acids. CDR1 is MGHRA and CDR2 is YSYEKL in the germline V gene. CDR3 in amino acids: CASSQDRLGGMAALGAQYF. CDR3 DNA sequence: TGCGCCAGCAGCCAAGATAGGCTCGGGGGGATGGCAGCACTGGGAGCCCAGTACTTC.

This sequence joins TRBV12-3 or TRBV12-4 and TRBJ2-1; 8 bases fit TRBD2. Germline trimming cut 6 bases from V and 7 bases from J; bases unmatched to any gene: 5. The CDR3 length is 13 residues. CDR3 protein: CASSRGGPNEQFF. In DNA form, the CDR3 reads TGTGCCAGCAGCCGGGGGGGCCCGAATGAGCAGTTCTTC.

The chain links TRBV11-3 to TRBJ2-2, with D tentatively TRBD2 (6 bases). The CDR3 extends over 12 amino acids. The germline V gene encodes CDR1 SGHNT and CDR2 YENEEA. Trimming took off 6 bases at V and 7 bases at J, with 9 bases between the two ends. CDR3 in DNA: TGTGCCAGCAGTTCGGGGGTCGGGGAGCTGTTTTTT. This codes for CASSSGVGELFF.

The chain is built from TRBV7-7 and TRBJ2-3, with 9 bases identical to TRBD1. The V and J ends lost 1 base and 2 bases, in that order; junction bases with no gene match: 7. The CDR3 covers 17 residues. Germline lookup yields CDR1 SSHAT and CDR2 FNYEAQ (reference sequence). The CDR3 spells CASSLGLRDRATDTQYF. The CDR3 region has the DNA TGTGCCAGCAGCTTAGGGCTTAGGGACAGGGCCACAGATACGCAGTATTTT.

Only a few counts were recorded for this clone. The genes are TRBV6-5 and TRBJ1-1; TRBD1 aligns across 7 bases. CDR3 size: 15 residues. Germline V CDR1 and CDR2: MNHEY, SVGAGI. The ends lost 5 bases at V and 6 bases at J; junction bases unmatched: 12. The CDR3 DNA is TGTGCCAGCAGTCCACCCGTTGGGACAGCGCCTGAAGCTTTCTTT. Its translation: CASSPPVGTAPEAFF.

The chain has TRBV29-1 and TRBJ1-1; 8 positions match TRBD1. V lost 4 bases and J lost 7; bases outside the gene matches: 8. The CDR3 has 13 residues. Germline V lookup: CDR1 SQVTM, CDR2 ANQGSEA. CDR3 protein: CSVASDRAFEAFF. CDR3 bases: TGCAGCGTTGCTTCGGACAGGGCTTTTGAAGCTTTCTTT.

This clone was found once. The chain recombines TRBV19 with TRBJ2-3; 9 bases are shared with TRBD2. In germline, CDR1 is LNHDA, CDR2 SQIVND (reference sequence). Trimming cost V 1 base and J 14 bases; bases outside gene matches: 7. This CDR3 contains 13 residues. The CDR3 loop is CASSIAPGTSRYF. CDR3 DNA sequence: TGTGCCAGTAGTATAGCCCCCGGGACTAGCCGGTATTTT.

The genes are TRBV10-3 and TRBJ1-2; no clear D gene. The V end was cut by 8 bases, the J end by 3 bases, with 7 bases between. CDR3 length: 11 amino acids. Per germline, CDR1 ENHRY and CDR2 SYGVKD. The DNA of the CDR3 is TGTGCCATCCCAGCGGACTATGGCTACACCTTC. Translated: CAIPADYGYTF.

The rearrangement uses TRBV3-1 (or the pseudogene TRBV3-2) and TRBJ1-4, with D possibly being TRBD1 (6 bases). The CDR3 is made up of 14 amino acids. Germline-derived CDR1 and CDR2 are LGHDT and YNNKEL (reference sequence). V was cut by 1 base and J by 8 bases, with 11 bases left in between. The CDR3 coding sequence is TGTGCCAGCAGCCAAGGAGGGGGTGAGGAAAAACTGTTTTTT. Translating it yields CASSQGGGEEKLFF.

The chain combines TRBV11-3 with TRBJ2-1; no definite D call. Trimming took off 4 bases at V and 3 bases at J, with 13 bases between the two ends. This CDR3 spans 15 amino acids. Germline values: CDR1 SGHNT, CDR2 YENEEA. The DNA for the CDR3 is TGTGCCAGCAGCTATCAGTCCGTCAGCTACAATGAGCAGTTCTTC. It yields the protein CASSYQSVSYNEQFF.

This chain connects TRBV11-3 to TRBJ1-2, with a possible D match to TRBD1 (5 bases). The CDR3 totals 16 residues. The V gene's germline CDR1 is SGHNT and CDR2 YENEEA. The V end was cut by 5 bases, the J end by 0 bases, with 16 bases between. The CDR3 DNA reads TGTGCCAGCAGCCCAGGGCCTTCGTTAGCTAACTATGGCTACACCTTC. It codes for CASSPGPSLANYGYTF. Supplemented by reference TRBV11-3 and TRBJ1-2, the full variable domain reads EAGVVQSPRYKIIEKKQPVAFWCNPISGHNTLYWYLQNLGQGPELLIRYENEEAVDDSQLPKDRFSAERLKGVDSTLKIQPAELGDSAVYLCASSPGPSLANYGYTFGSGTRLTVV.

The V call is TRBV6-5, the J call TRBJ1-3; no clear D. CDR3 length: 15 residues. Trimming pared 4 bases from V and 0 bases from J, leaving 10 bases between. Germline lookup yields CDR1 MNHEY and CDR2 SVGAGI. This CDR3 reads CASSSEQVSGNTIYF. DNA of the CDR3: TGTGCCAGCAGTTCCGAACAAGTCTCTGGAAACACCATATATTTT.

V and J are TRBV7-2 and TRBJ2-3, with TRBD2 matching over 7 bases. The V segment lost 3 bases and the J segment 0 bases; nucleotides outside the gene matches: 0. CDR1 is SGHTA, CDR2 FQGNSA, per germline. The CDR3 runs to 14 residues. CDR3 coding DNA: TGTGCCAGCAGCTTGGGACTAAGCACAGATACGCAGTATTTT. Amino acid sequence: CASSLGLSTDTQYF.

In DNA, the CDR3 is TGTGCCAGCAGCCTCCCCGGAGGGGGCTGGGAGACCCAGTACTTC. Translated: CASSLPGGGWETQYF. This chain uses TRBV3-1 (or the pseudogene TRBV3-2) with TRBJ2-5; possibly TRBD1 for D (7 bases). The CDR3 loop spans 15 amino acids. Trimming took 4 bases from V and 5 from J, leaving 17 bases between them. From germline, CDR1 is LGHDT and CDR2 YNNKEL (reference sequence).